These T cell receptor beta chains were read from a single sample in a study of OX40 agonist ivuxolimab in advanced cancers. The assay was immunoSEQ multiplex PCR, and TCRdb's table has in-frame clones only and misses some. This sample has roughly 38,000 clones, with roughly four fifths found just once. The starting material was CD4+ or CD8+ T cells sorted from blood, obtained in a trial of the OX40 agonist ivuxolimab. These receptors originate from an adult with an advanced solid tumor such as melanoma, head and neck, liver or kidney cancer. Each CDR3 is given with its conserved first and last residue. The order of the fields is clone size, J gene, D gene, CDR3 length, V gene, CDR3 DNA, CDR3 protein. A D gene is named only where the DNA matches it firmly. Size is stated for part of the rows, as once, few or many counts, or as a class when the clone is expanded.

few	TRBJ2-2	-	13	TRBV5-4	TGTGCCAGCAGGGCCGACCGGACCGGGGAGCTGTTTTTT	CASRADRTGELFF
-	TRBJ2-1	-	19	TRBV4-1	TGCGCCAGCAGCCAAGATATGCCTTTCTTCCGGACAGACTACAATGAGCAGTTCTTC	CASSQDMPFFRTDYNEQFF
-	TRBJ2-7	TRBD2	13	TRBV10-3	TGTGCCATCAGTGAGTGGACTAGCTACGAGCAGTACTTC	CAISEWTSYEQYF
once	TRBJ2-1	TRBD1	15	TRBV7-3	TGTGCCAGCAGCCCCAGGACAGGGAAGCACGATGAGCAGTTCTTC	CASSPRTGKHDEQFF
-	TRBJ1-4	-	14	TRBV7-2	TGTGCCAGCAGCCCGACGGTAACTAATGAAAAACTGTTTTTT	CASSPTVTNEKLFF
-	TRBJ2-7	-	13	TRBV27	TGTGCCAGCAGTCTTCTGGGAGCCTACGAGCAGTACTTC	CASSLLGAYEQYF
-	TRBJ1-6	TRBD1	16	TRBV5-8	TGTGCCAGCAGCTTACAGGGGGCTTTTGGTTTTTCACCCCTCCACTTT	CASSLQGAFGFSPLHF
-	TRBJ1-6	TRBD1	16	TRBV18	TGTGCCAGCTCACCACAGGGACAGGGAGGATCCTCACCCCTCCACTTT	CASSPQGQGGSSPLHF
-	TRBJ2-4	-	16	TRBV2	TGTGCCAGCAGAAGGGACCCAGTGGGGACCAAAAACATTCAGTACTTC	CASRRDPVGTKNIQYF
few	TRBJ2-3	TRBD2	15	TRBV30	TGTGCCTGGAGTGTACTCAGCGGGGCCACAGATACGCAGTATTTT	CAWSVLSGATDTQYF
-	TRBJ2-1	TRBD2	15	TRBV10-3	TGTGCCATCAGTGGGGGCGGGAGCCAATACAATGAGCAGTTCTTC	CAISGGGSQYNEQFF
-	TRBJ2-5	TRBD2	15	TRBV28	TGTGCCAGCAGTCCAGCGGGGCTAGCGGAAGAGACCCAGTACTTC	CASSPAGLAEETQYF
-	TRBJ1-5	-	17	TRBV5-6	TGTGCCAGCAGCTTATTTCAGGTGGGCGGGGGCAATCAGCCCCAGCATTTT	CASSLFQVGGGNQPQHF
-	TRBJ2-1	TRBD1	15	TRBV7-2	TGTGCCAGCAGCTTAGGGACAGGGATCAACAATGAGCAGTTCTTC	CASSLGTGINNEQFF
-	TRBJ1-5	TRBD1	18	TRBV5-1	TGCGCCAGCAGCGGGGACAGGGGACGCGAGGGGAGCAATCAGCCCCAGCATTTT	CASSGDRGREGSNQPQHF
-	TRBJ2-5	TRBD2	15	TRBV10-3	TGTGCCATCAGTAAAGCGGGGGAAAACCAAGAGACCCAGTACTTC	CAISKAGENQETQYF